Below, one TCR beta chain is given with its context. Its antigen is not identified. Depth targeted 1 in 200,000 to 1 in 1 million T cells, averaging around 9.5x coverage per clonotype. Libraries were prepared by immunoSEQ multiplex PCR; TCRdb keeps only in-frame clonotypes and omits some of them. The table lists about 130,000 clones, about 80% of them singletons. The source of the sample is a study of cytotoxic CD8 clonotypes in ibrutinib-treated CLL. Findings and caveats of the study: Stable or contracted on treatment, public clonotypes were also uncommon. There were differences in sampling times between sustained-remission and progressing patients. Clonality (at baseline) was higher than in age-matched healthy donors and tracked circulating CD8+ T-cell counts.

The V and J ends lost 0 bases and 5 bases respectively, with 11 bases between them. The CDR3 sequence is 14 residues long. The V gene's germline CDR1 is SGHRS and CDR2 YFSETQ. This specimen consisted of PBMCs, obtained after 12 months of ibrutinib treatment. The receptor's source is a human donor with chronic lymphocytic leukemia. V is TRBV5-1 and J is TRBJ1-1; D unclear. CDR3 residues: CASSLDWDRTEAFF. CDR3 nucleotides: TGCGCCAGCAGCTTGGATTGGGATAGGACTGAAGCTTTCTTT.